This T cell receptor (beta chain) was sequenced for a study of T-cell memory formation after mild COVID-19. As for the study in general: Most TCR clusters belonged to a single donor.

TCRdb used MiXCR to reprocess the 5' RACE reads, holding one entry per CDR3 protein. The data hold 400,000 or so distinct CDR3 sequences, with over 15% observed a single time. Study-wide points: The study found balanced CD4/CD8 in clones contracting day 15 to 85 and a CD4+ lean in later expanders.

In the case of this clonotype: Its antigen is still unknown.

This receptor was identified in an adult woman who had mild COVID-19 (a few samples of this study predate the infection). Cell type and time point are not known. Sequenced: PBMCs or a T cell subset sorted from them (not recorded which).

This CDR3 reads CASTTTGAGYEQYF. The DNA for the CDR3 is TGTGCCAGTACCACAACAGGGGCCGGCTACGAGCAGTACTTC. The chain links TRBV19 to TRBJ2-7; 7 bases line up with TRBD1. The CDR3 is 14 residues long. Per the germline V gene, CDR1 is LNHDA and CDR2 is SQIVND (reference sequence). The V gene end was trimmed by 7 bases and the J gene end by 3 bases; junction bases not matched to a gene: 9.